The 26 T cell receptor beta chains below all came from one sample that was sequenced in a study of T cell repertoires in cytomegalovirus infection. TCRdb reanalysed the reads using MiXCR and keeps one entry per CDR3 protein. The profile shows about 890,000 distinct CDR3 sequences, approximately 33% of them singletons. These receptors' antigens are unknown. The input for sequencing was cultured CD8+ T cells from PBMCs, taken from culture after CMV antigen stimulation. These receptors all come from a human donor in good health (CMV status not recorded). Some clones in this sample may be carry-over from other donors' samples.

CDR3 nucleotide sequence: TGTGCCACCAGTGGGACCAGACAGGGGAACACTGAAGCTTTCTTT. Translated, it gives CATSGTRQGNTEAFF. The genes are TRBV24-1 and TRBJ1-1; TRBD1 agrees at 7 bases. V shed 5 bases, J shed 1 base, and the junction held 6 bases outside the gene matches. Germline assignment: CDR1 KGHDR and CDR2 SFDVKD. This CDR3 contains 15 residues.

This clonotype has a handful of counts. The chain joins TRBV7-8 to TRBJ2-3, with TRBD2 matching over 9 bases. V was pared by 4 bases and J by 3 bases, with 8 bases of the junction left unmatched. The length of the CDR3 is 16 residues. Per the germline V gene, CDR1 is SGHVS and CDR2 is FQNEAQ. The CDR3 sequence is CASSSLASGATDTQYF. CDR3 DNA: TGTGCCAGCAGCTCCCTAGCTAGCGGGGCAACAGATACGCAGTATTTT. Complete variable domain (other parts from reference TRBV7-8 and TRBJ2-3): GAGVSQSPRYKVAKRGQDVALRCDPISGHVSLFWYQQALGQGPEFLTYFQNEAQLDKSGLPSDRFFAERPEGSVSTLKIQRTQQEDSAVYLCASSSLASGATDTQYFGPGTRLTVL.

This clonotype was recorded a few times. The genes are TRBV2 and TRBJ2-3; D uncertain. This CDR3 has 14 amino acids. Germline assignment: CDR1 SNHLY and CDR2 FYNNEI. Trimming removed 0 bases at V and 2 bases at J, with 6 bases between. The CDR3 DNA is TGTGCCAGCAGTGAAGCGTCAGACACAGATACGCAGTATTTT. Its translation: CASSEASDTDTQYF.

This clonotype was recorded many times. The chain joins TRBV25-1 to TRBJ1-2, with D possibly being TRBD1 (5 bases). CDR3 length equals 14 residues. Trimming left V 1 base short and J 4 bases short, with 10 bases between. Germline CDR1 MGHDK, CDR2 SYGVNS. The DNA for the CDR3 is TGTGCCAGCAGTGAATTACAGGCCCCCTATGGCTACACCTTC. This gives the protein CASSELQAPYGYTF.

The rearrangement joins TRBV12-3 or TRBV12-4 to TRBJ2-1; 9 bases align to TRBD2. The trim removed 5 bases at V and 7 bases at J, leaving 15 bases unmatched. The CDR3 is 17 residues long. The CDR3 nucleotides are TGTGCCAGCAGTCGAACGTCCCCGGGACTAGCCTTGAATGAGCAGTTCTTC. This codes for CASSRTSPGLALNEQFF.

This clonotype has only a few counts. CDR3 DNA sequence: TGTGCCAGCAGTGAAATGGTTTGGGACAGTAGAGACACTGAAGCTTTCTTT. Translation gives CASSEMVWDSRDTEAFF. This chain joins TRBV6-1 and TRBJ1-1; 7 bases are a match to TRBD1. This CDR3 spans 17 amino acids. Germline V gene sequence: CDR1 MNHNS, CDR2 SASEGT. The junction had 12 bases not matched to a gene; V was cut back by 2 bases and J by 3 bases.

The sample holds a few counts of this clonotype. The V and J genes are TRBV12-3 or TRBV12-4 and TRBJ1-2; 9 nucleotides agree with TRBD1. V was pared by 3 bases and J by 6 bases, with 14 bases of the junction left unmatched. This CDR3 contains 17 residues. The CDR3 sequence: CASSFWTGANPDDGYTF. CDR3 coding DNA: TGTGCCAGCAGTTTTTGGACAGGGGCCAATCCGGATGATGGCTACACCTTC.

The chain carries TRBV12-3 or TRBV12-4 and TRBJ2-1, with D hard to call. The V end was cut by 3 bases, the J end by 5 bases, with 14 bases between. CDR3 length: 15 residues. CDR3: CASSFPGNLDNEQFF. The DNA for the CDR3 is TGTGCCAGCAGTTTCCCTGGGAACCTAGACAATGAGCAGTTCTTC.

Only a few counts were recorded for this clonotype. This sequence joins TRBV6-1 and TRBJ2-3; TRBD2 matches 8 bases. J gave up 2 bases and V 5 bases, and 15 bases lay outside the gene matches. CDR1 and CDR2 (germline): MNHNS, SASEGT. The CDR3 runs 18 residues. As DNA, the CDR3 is TGTGCCAGCAGTTTCCTTCCGGGCAGCGGGGGAACCACAGATACGCAGTATTTT. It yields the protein CASSFLPGSGGTTDTQYF.

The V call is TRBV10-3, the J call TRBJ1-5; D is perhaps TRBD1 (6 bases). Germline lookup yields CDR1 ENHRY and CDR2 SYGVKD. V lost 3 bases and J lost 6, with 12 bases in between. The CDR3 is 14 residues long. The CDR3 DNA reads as TGTGCCATCAGTGATAAACAGGGTATTCAGCCCCAGCATTTT. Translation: CAISDKQGIQPQHF.

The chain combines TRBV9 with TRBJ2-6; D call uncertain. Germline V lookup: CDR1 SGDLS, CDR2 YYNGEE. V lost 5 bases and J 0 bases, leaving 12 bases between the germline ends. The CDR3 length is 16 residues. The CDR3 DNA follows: TGTGCCAGCAGAGGGTTTGGGAACTCTGGGGCCAACGTCCTGACTTTC. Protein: CASRGFGNSGANVLTF.

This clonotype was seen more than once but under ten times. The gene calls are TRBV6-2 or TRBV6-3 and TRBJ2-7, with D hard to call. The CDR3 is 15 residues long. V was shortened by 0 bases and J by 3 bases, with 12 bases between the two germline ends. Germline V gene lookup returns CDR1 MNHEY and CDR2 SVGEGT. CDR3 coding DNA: TGTGCCAGCAGTTACTCGAAAGGGATCAGCTACGAGCAGTACGTC. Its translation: CASSYSKGISYEQYV.

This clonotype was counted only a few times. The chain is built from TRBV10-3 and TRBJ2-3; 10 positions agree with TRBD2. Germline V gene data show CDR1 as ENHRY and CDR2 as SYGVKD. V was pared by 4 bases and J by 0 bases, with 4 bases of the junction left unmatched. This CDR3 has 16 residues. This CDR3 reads CAISGRTSGSTDTQYF. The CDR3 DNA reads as TGTGCCATCAGTGGCCGGACTAGCGGAAGCACAGATACGCAGTATTTT.

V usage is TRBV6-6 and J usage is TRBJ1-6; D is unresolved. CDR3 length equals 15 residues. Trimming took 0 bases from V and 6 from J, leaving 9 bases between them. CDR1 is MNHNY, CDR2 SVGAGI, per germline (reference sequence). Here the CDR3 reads CASSYSRESNSPLHF. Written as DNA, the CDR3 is TGTGCCAGCAGTTACTCGCGGGAGAGTAATTCACCCCTCCACTTT.

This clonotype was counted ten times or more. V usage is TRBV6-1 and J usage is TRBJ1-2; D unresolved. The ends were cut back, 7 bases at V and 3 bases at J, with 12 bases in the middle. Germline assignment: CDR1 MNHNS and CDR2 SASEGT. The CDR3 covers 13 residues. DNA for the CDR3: TGTGCCAGCACCGTAGACGGATACTATGGCTACACCTTC. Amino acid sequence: CASTVDGYYGYTF.

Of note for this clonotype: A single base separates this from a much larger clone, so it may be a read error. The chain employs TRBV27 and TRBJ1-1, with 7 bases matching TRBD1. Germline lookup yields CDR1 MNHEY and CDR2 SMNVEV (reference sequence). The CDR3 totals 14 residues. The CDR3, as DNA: TGTGTCAGCAGTCGGGGGGACAGAAACACTGAAGCTTTCTTT. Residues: CVSSRGDRNTEAFF.

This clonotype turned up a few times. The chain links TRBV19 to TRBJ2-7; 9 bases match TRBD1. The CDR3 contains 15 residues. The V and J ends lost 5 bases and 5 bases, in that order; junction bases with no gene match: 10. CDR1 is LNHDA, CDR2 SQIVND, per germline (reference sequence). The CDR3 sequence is CASSFGTGRRDEQYF. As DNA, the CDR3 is TGTGCCAGTAGTTTCGGGACAGGGCGCCGGGACGAGCAGTACTTC.

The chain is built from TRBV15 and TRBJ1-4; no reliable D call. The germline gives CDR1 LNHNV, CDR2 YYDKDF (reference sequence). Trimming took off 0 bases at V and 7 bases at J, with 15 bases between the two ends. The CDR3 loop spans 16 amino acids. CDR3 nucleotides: TGTGCCACCAGCAGAGATCTTGGGTACACATTTGAAAAACTGTTTTTT. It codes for CATSRDLGYTFEKLFF.

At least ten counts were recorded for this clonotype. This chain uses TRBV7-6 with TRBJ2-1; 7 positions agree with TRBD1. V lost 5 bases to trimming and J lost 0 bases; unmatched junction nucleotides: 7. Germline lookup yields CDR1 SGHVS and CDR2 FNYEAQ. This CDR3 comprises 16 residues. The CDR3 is CASSPRQGDSYNEQFF. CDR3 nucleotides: TGTGCCAGCAGCCCCAGACAGGGCGACTCCTACAATGAGCAGTTCTTC.

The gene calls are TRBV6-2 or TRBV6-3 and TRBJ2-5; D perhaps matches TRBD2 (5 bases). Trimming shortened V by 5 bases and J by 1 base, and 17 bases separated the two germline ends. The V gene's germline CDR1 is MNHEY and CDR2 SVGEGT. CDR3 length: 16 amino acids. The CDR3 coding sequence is TGTGCCAGCAGTCCCCGCGAGGGCGCGGGCCAAGAGACCCAGTACTTC. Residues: CASSPREGAGQETQYF.

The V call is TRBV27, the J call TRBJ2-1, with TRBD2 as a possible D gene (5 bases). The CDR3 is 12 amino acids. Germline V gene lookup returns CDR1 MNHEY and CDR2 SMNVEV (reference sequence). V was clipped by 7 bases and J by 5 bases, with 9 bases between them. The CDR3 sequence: CASTSGNNEQFF. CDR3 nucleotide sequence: TGTGCCAGCACCTCGGGGAACAATGAGCAGTTCTTC.

DNA of the CDR3: TGTGCCAGCAGCTTTGTAGCGGGGAACACCGGGGAGCTGTTTTTT. Its translation is CASSFVAGNTGELFF. The chain has TRBV5-4 and TRBJ2-2; 7 nucleotides line up with TRBD2. The V segment lost 2 bases and the J segment 1 base; nucleotides outside the gene matches: 2. CDR3 length: 15 amino acids. Germline V gene data show CDR1 as SGHNT and CDR2 as YYREEE (reference sequence).

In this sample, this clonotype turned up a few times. CDR3 sequence: CASSYSGGQKSYEQYV. CDR3 DNA: TGTGCCAGCAGTTACTCTGGGGGACAGAAAAGCTACGAGCAGTACGTC. V gene TRBV6-6 combines with J gene TRBJ2-7; 7 positions match TRBD1. The V segment lost 0 bases and the J segment 3 bases; nucleotides outside the gene matches: 8. This CDR3 is 16 amino acids long. CDR1 MNHNY and CDR2 SVGAGI come from the germline V gene (reference sequence).

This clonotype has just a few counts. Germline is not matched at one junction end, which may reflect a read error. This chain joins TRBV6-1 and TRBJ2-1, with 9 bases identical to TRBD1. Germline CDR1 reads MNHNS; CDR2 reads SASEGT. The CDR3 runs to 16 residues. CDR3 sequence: CASSEGGTGLYNEQFF. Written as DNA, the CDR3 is TGTGCCAGCAGCGAAGGCGGGACAGGGCTTTACAATGAGCAGTTCTTC.

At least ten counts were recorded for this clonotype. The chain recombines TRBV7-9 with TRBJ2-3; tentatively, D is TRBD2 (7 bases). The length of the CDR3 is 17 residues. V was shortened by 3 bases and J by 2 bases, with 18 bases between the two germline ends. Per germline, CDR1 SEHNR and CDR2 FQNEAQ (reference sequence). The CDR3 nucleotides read TGTGCCAGCAGCTTGGCGCGGGGGCACCGATACACAGATACGCAGTATTTT. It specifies CASSLARGHRYTDTQYF. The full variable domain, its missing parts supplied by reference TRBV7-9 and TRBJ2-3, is DTGVSQNPRHKITKRGQNVTFRCDPISEHNRLYWYRQTLGQGPEFLTYFQNEAQLEKSRLLSDRFSAERPKGSFSTLEIQRTEQGDSAMYLCASSLARGHRYTDTQYFGPGTRLTVL.

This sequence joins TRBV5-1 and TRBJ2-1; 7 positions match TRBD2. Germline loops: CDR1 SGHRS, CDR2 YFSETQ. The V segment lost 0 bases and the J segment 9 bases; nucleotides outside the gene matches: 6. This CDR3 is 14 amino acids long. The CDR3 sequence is CASSLGRGNGEQFF. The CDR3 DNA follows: TGCGCCAGCAGCTTGGGGCGGGGGAACGGTGAGCAGTTCTTC. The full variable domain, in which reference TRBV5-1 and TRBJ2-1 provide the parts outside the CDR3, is KAGVTQTPRYLIKTRGQQVTLSCSPISGHRSVSWYQQTPGQGLQFLFEYFSETQRNKGNFPGRFSGRQFSNSRSEMNVSTLELGDSALYLCASSLGRGNGEQFFGPGTRLTVL.